These 13 T cell receptor beta chains were sequenced from one sample in a study of cytotoxic CD8 clonotypes in ibrutinib-treated CLL. The protocol was immunoSEQ multiplex PCR, while the TCRdb copy is restricted to in-frame clones and leaves out a portion. The sample includes 30,000 to 40,000 clones, 69% of them seen just once. The sequenced sample was PBMCs, obtained before ibrutinib treatment. The receptors here all came from a human donor with chronic lymphocytic leukemia.

The chain uses TRBV5-1 and TRBJ2-6; unclear D gene. The CDR3 consists of 14 residues. V dropped 5 bases and J dropped 0 bases, with 6 bases sitting between them. Germline CDR1 SGHRS, CDR2 YFSETQ. The CDR3 DNA reads TGCGCCAGCAGGGACGGCTCTGGGGCCAACGTCCTGACTTTC. Its protein is CASRDGSGANVLTF.

The sample holds a few counts of this clone. This CDR3 reads CAIRDLAGGPSGELFF. DNA of the CDR3: TGTGCCATCAGGGATCTAGCGGGAGGGCCGTCCGGGGAGCTGTTTTTT. V is TRBV10-3 and J is TRBJ2-2; 12 bases match TRBD2. V gave up 6 bases and J gave up 6 bases; unmatched junction bases: 8. Germline CDR1 and CDR2: ENHRY and SYGVKD. This CDR3 comprises 16 residues.

This clone came up a few times. CDR3 nucleotides: TGTGCCAGCAGCCTAGGAGCTGAAGGCTACACCTTC. Amino acid sequence: CASSLGAEGYTF. The chain joins TRBV5-4 to TRBJ1-2; D is unresolved. Trimming removed 4 bases at V and 8 bases at J, with 12 bases between. From germline, CDR1 is SGHNT and CDR2 YYREEE (reference sequence). This CDR3 is built from 12 residues.

The chain carries TRBV5-1 and TRBJ2-7; TRBD2 is a possible D gene (5 bases). In germline, CDR1 is SGHRS, CDR2 YFSETQ. The CDR3 covers 15 residues. V was clipped by 2 bases and J by 0 bases, with 12 bases between them. This CDR3 reads CASSLERTSSYEQYF. CDR3 nucleotide sequence: TGCGCCAGCAGCTTAGAGCGGACCAGCTCCTACGAGCAGTACTTC.

The rearrangement joins TRBV28 to TRBJ1-2; weak D call: TRBD1 (5 bases). V lost 3 bases and J 5 bases, leaving 22 bases between the germline ends. Germline CDR1 and CDR2: MDHEN and SYDVKM. The CDR3 covers 17 residues. The CDR3 bases are TGTGCCAGCAGTTTTCTTGTGCTGACAGAAGGAGCTTATGGCTACACCTTC. This codes for CASSFLVLTEGAYGYTF.

The CDR3 loop is CASRSGGTDTQYF. CDR3 bases: TGTGCCAGCAGGAGCGGGGGCACAGATACGCAGTATTTT. The rearrangement uses TRBV6-5 and TRBJ2-3; 7 bases align to TRBD2. The V segment lost 6 bases and the J segment 1 base; nucleotides outside the gene matches: 1. Germline values: CDR1 MNHEY, CDR2 SVGAGI. CDR3 size: 13 residues.

The rearrangement joins TRBV2 to TRBJ1-5, with D possibly matching TRBD1 (6 bases). Per the germline V gene, CDR1 is SNHLY and CDR2 is FYNNEI. V lost 8 bases and J lost 4, with 15 bases in between. The CDR3 consists of 14 residues. The CDR3, as DNA: TGTGCCAGCCGGTCGGACAGCCTAAATCAGCCCCAGCATTTT. Translated: CASRSDSLNQPQHF.

The chain couples TRBV4-1 to TRBJ2-7, with a tentative D call TRBD1 (6 bases). Germline V gives CDR1 MGHRA, CDR2 YSYEKL. V dropped 0 bases and J dropped 5 bases, with 20 bases sitting between them. The CDR3 is 17 residues long. The CDR3 DNA reads TGCGCCAGCAGCCAAGATGAGTTGGCAGGGACATTCGACGAGCAGTACTTC. Encoded protein: CASSQDELAGTFDEQYF.

This clone turned up a few times. The chain uses TRBV4-1 and TRBJ2-1; D unclear. The germline gives CDR1 MGHRA, CDR2 YSYEKL. CDR3 length: 11 residues. The germline V and J ends were trimmed by 0 bases and 7 bases, with 1 base remaining between them. CDR3 residues: CASSQENEQFF. In nucleotides, the CDR3 is TGCGCCAGCAGCCAAGAAAATGAGCAGTTCTTC.

This clone came up a few times. The chain combines TRBV10-3 with TRBJ2-2; TRBD1 matches 9 bases. The CDR3 is 15 amino acids. Per germline, CDR1 ENHRY and CDR2 SYGVKD. V gave up 4 bases and J gave up 1 base; unmatched junction bases: 1. The CDR3 bases are TGTGCCATCAGTGCGGGACAGGGGAACACCGGGGAGCTGTTTTTT. Translation: CAISAGQGNTGELFF.

The V and J genes are TRBV11-1 and TRBJ1-2; D uncertain. Trimming left V 1 base short and J 4 bases short, with 7 bases between. The CDR3 length is 13 residues. Germline values: CDR1 SGHAT, CDR2 FQDESV (reference sequence). The CDR3 loop is CASSLVGGYGYTF. The CDR3 region has the DNA TGTGCCAGCAGCTTAGTCGGTGGCTATGGCTACACCTTC. The full variable domain, completed using reference TRBV11-1 and TRBJ1-2, is EAEVAQSPRYKITEKSQAVAFWCDPISGHATLYWYRQILGQGPELLVQFQDESVVDDSQLPKDRFSAERLKGVDSTLKIQPAELGDSAMYLCASSLVGGYGYTFGSGTRLTVV.

This chain links TRBV2 with TRBJ1-1, with 7 bases aligning to TRBD1. The CDR3 is made up of 13 amino acids. CDR1 is SNHLY, CDR2 FYNNEI, per germline. V gave up 4 bases and J gave up 6 bases; unmatched junction bases: 5. CDR3 region: CASSVGRGSEAFF. Written as DNA, the CDR3 is TGTGCCAGCAGTGTGGGCAGGGGGTCTGAAGCTTTCTTT.

This clone is labeled as medium-sized. V and J are TRBV5-6 and TRBJ1-5; D is ambiguous. The CDR3 runs to 14 residues. V was trimmed by 4 bases and J by 6 bases, leaving 14 bases between them. The germline V gene has CDR1 SGHDT and CDR2 YYEEEE. The CDR3 sequence: CASSQLGSGQPQHF. The DNA of the CDR3 is TGTGCCAGCAGCCAATTAGGTTCCGGTCAGCCCCAGCATTTT.